This T cell receptor (beta chain) was captured in a study of blood T cell repertoires in COVID-19. Overall study context: Sample material is recorded as cDNA or gDNA derived from T cells, B-cell-depleted T cells, or PBMCs.

Germline lookup yields CDR1 LNHDA and CDR2 SQIVND (reference sequence). This CDR3 spans 16 amino acids. V was cut by 3 bases and J by 0 bases, with 12 bases left in between. TCRdb's table, derived via immunoSEQ multiplex PCR, lists solely in-frame clones and lacks some. The sample carries a few hundred thousand clones, approximately 86% recorded once. Sequenced sample: peripheral blood. V and J are TRBV19 and TRBJ1-3, with no clear D. The sequence was obtained from a man aged 40-49 years who had recovered from COVID-19. CDR3 bases: TGTGCCAGTAGTATCTCGGGGATGGGCTCTGGAAACACCATATATTTT. This translates into CASSISGMGSGNTIYF.